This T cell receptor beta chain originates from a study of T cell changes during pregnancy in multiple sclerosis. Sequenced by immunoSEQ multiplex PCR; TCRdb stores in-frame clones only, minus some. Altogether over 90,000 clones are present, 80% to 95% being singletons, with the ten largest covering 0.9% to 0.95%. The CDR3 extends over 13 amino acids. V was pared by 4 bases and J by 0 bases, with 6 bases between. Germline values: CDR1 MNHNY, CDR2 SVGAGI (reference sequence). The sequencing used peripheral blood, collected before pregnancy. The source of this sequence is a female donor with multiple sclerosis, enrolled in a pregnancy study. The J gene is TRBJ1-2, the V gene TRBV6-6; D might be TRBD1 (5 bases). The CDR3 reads CASSSTANYGYTF. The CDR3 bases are TGTGCCAGCAGTTCGACAGCTAACTATGGCTACACCTTC.